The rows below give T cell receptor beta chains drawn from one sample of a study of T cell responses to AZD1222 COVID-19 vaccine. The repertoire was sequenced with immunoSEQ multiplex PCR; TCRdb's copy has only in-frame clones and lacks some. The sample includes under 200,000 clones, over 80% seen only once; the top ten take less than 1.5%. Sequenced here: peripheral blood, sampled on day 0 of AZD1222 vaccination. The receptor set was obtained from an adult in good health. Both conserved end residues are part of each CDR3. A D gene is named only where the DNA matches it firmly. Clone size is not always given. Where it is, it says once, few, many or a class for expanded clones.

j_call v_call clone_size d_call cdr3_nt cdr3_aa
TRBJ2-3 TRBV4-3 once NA TGCGCCAGCAGCCAAGCAGGGGTTCCGGGACTTATCACAGATACGCAGTATTTT CASSQAGVPGLITDTQYF
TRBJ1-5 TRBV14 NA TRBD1 TGTGCCAGCAGCGGTGGGACAGCTAATAGCAATCAGCCCCAGCATTTT CASSGGTANSNQPQHF
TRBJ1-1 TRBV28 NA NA TGTGCCAGCAGTCCTGGGGGAGAGAACACTGAAGCTTTCTTT CASSPGGENTEAFF
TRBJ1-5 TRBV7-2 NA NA TGTGCCAGCAGCTTTTTGGGTACCCGTAGCAATCAGCCCCAGCATTTT CASSFLGTRSNQPQHF
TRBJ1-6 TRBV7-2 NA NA TGTGCCAGCAGCCGCCGACAGAGTAATAATTCACCCCTCCACTTT CASSRRQSNNSPLHF
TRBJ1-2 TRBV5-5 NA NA TGTGCCAGCAGCCTAAGGGAGGGCTATGGCTACACCTTC CASSLREGYGYTF
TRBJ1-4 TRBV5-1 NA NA TGCGCCATCGATATTCGACCTGCGGCTAATGAAAAACTGTTTTTT CAIDIRPAANEKLFF
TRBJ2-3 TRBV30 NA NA TGTGCCTGGAGGCGGGGTCATCCAGATACGCAGTATTTT CAWRRGHPDTQYF
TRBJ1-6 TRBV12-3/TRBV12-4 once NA TGTGCCAGCAGTTTTTTTAGCTCACCCCTCCACTTT CASSFFSSPLHF
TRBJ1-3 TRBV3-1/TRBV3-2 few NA TGTGCCAGCAGCCCAAGCATGGTTGGAAACACCATATATTTT CASSPSMVGNTIYF
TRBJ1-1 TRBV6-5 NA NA TGTGCCAGCAGTCCAGGGTATCGGGCTTTCTTT CASSPGYRAFF
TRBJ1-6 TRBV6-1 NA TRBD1 TGTGCCAGCAGTGAGACAGGGAACCCCTATAATTCACCCCTCCACTTT CASSETGNPYNSPLHF
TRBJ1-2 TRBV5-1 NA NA TGCGCCAGCAGCAATGACTATGGCTACACCTTC CASSNDYGYTF
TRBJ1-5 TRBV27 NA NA TGTGCCAGCAGTTTGGGCGGGACCGCTAATCAGCCCCAGCATTTT CASSLGGTANQPQHF
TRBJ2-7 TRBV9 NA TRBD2 TGTGCCAGCAGCGTAGGTACTAGCGGGGGGTACGAGCAGTACTTC CASSVGTSGGYEQYF
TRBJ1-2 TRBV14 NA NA TGTGCCAGCAGCCAAGGGGGAGGCTATGGCTACACCTTC CASSQGGGYGYTF
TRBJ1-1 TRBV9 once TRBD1 TGTGCCAGCAGCCTAAGACAGGGGGGGAACACTGAAGCTTTCTTT CASSLRQGGNTEAFF
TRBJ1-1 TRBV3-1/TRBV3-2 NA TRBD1 TGTGCCAGCAGCCAAGTGGGGACAGGGGCGGGGAACACTGAAGCTTTCTTT CASSQVGTGAGNTEAFF
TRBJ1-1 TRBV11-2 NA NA TGTGCCAGCAGCTCCCGTCGGGGGGAGGCCACTGAAGCTTTCTTT CASSSRRGEATEAFF
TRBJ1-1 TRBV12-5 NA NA TGTGCTAGTGGCTACACATCGCTCGCTTTCTTT CASGYTSLAFF
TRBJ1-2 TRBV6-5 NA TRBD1 TGTGCCAGCAGTTACGGGACAGGGACCACTAACTATGGCTACACCTTC CASSYGTGTTNYGYTF
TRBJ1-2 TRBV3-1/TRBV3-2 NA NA TGTGCCAGCAGCCAAACAGGATATGGCTACACCTTC CASSQTGYGYTF
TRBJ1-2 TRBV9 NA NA TGTGCCAGCAGCCCCAAGACATTACCGAGGGGAGGCTACACCTTC CASSPKTLPRGGYTF
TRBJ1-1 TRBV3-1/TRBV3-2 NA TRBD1 TGTGCCAGCAGCCGTACTGCGGGGACAGGGAACACTGAAGCTTTCTTT CASSRTAGTGNTEAFF
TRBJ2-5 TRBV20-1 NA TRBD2 TGCAGTCCGCGGGGGCAAGAGACCCAGTACTTC CSPRGQETQYF
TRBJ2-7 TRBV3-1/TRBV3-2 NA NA TGTGCCAGCAGCCAAGTAGGTCGAGTTTACGAGCAGTACTTC CASSQVGRVYEQYF
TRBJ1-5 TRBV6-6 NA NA TGTGCCAGCAGTCGCGGGGTGGGAACTCAGCCCCAGCATTTT CASSRGVGTQPQHF
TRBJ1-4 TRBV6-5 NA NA TGTGCCAGCGGGGGGGCGGCTAATGAAAAACTGTTTTTT CASGGAANEKLFF
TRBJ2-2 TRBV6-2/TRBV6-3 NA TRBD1 TGTGCCAGCAGTTACCCCCAGGACAGGGACACCGGGGAGCTGTTTTTT CASSYPQDRDTGELFF
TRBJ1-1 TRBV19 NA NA TGTGCCAGTAGTATAGAAGACCACTTGAACACTGAAGCTTTCTTT CASSIEDHLNTEAFF
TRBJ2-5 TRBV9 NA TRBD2 TGTGCCAGCAGCGTAGACTTTGGCGGGGGGTGGGAAGAGACCCAGTACTTC CASSVDFGGGWEETQYF
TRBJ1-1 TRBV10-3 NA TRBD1 TGTGCCATCAGGGACAGGGTCTCGAACACTGAAGCTTTCTTT CAIRDRVSNTEAFF
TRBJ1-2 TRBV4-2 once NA TGTGCCAGCAGCCAAGCCACTTGGAGCTATGGCTACACCTTC CASSQATWSYGYTF
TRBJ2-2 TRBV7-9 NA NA TGTGCCAGCAGCTTAGAAGGTTACGGGGAGCTGTTTTTT CASSLEGYGELFF
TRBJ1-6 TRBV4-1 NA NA TGCGCCAGCAGCCAAGGGGGTGGAATTTATTCACCCCTCCACTTT CASSQGGGIYSPLHF
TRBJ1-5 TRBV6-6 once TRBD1 TGTGCCAGCAGTCAGCTAGGACAGGCTCCCCATCAGCCCCAGCATTTT CASSQLGQAPHQPQHF
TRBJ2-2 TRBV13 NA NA TGTGCCAGCAGCCCGAGCAGCGCGAACACCGGGGAGCTGTTTTTT CASSPSSANTGELFF
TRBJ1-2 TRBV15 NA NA TGTGCCACCAGCAGCCAGGGTGGCTATGGCTACACCTTC CATSSQGGYGYTF
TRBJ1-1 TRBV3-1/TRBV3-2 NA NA TGTGCCAGCAGCCAAGCCTGGTCCAACACTGAAGCTTTCTTT CASSQAWSNTEAFF
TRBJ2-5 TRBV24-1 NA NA TGTGCCACCAGTGAAGTGTCGGGGGCATTGGAGACCCAGTACTTC CATSEVSGALETQYF
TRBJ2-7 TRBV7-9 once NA TGTGCCAGCAGCTTTTCGGAGGAGCAGTACTTC CASSFSEEQYF
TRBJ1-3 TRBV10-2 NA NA TGCGCCACCGGAACAGGGGGAAACACCATATATTTT CATGTGGNTIYF
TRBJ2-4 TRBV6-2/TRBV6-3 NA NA TGTGCCAGCAGTTACGGTGGGCCGGTAAACATTCAGTACTTC CASSYGGPVNIQYF
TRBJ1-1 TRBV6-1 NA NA TGTGCCAGCAGTGAAGTGGGAGAGGGGGCTTTCTTT CASSEVGEGAFF
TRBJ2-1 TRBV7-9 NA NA TGTGCCAGCAGCGTCAACGCGAGGGCCTACAATGAGCAGTTCTTC CASSVNARAYNEQFF